This TCR beta chain was observed in a study of blood T cell repertoires in COVID-19. About the research overall: Samples of COVID-19 (acute and convalescent) were obtained from the United States, Italy and Spain. The analysed material was cDNA or gDNA that came from T cells, B-cell-depleted T cells, or PBMCs.

V was pared by 4 bases and J by 4 bases, with 14 bases of the junction left unmatched. Germline V gives CDR1 SGHKS, CDR2 YYEKEE (reference sequence). The CDR3 contains 17 residues. In the study's own analysis: The assay estimated nucleated cells by amplifying reference gene primers. TCRdb's copy holds only in-frame clones and misses some; the assay was immunoSEQ multiplex PCR. For V, J and clone size, that table is used; D and trimming come from the DNA. The sample yields about 15,000 clones, approximately 84% seen once. The V and J genes are TRBV5-5 and TRBJ2-5; 9 bases fit TRBD1. This TCR came from a human donor in a cohort sampled during active COVID-19. Sequenced sample: peripheral blood. The CDR3 sequence: CASSPQTGQGALETQYF. In DNA form, the CDR3 reads TGTGCCAGCAGCCCCCAGACGGGACAGGGAGCCCTAGAGACCCAGTACTTC.